This T cell receptor (beta chain) was captured by sequencing in a study of blood T cell repertoires in COVID-19. The overall study: PBMCs, B-cell-depleted T cells, or T cells were the source of the cDNA or gDNA that made up the material.

Authors' processing steps: Nucleated cell counts were estimated from reference gene primer amplification. Sequencing used immunoSEQ multiplex PCR; TCRdb keeps in-frame clones, though not all of them. V, J and clone size are taken as reported in that table, and D and trimming were inferred from the DNA itself. The repertoire holds about 300,000 clones, with 65% to 85% as singletons. Losses at the gene ends were 2 bases for V and 7 bases for J; bases not matched to a gene: 0. The CDR3 length is 14 residues. Germline CDR1 SGHTA, CDR2 FQGNSA. This chain connects TRBV7-2 to TRBJ2-1, with 12 bases matching TRBD2. This clonotype was sampled from a human donor with COVID-19, enrolled during active disease. The donor label of this sample is uncertain. Material: peripheral blood. The chain's CDR3 is CASSLTSGGNEQFF. Here the CDR3 DNA reads TGTGCCAGCAGCTTAACTAGCGGGGGGAATGAGCAGTTCTTC.